Below, 28 T cell receptor beta chains from the same sample are listed, as sequenced in a study of blood T cell repertoires in COVID-19 (dated by TCRdb to about 2020). The library was made by the immunoSEQ multiplex PCR assay. Imported from immuneACCESS, the table was reduced by TCRdb to in-frame sequences with V and J called. These copies leave out some clones; in studies compared against another copy, an unresolved V gene accounts for under half, and the cause of the remainder is not known. For this sample the table gives 350,000 to 550,000 clones, of which approximately 90% were detected only once. In total, the top ten clones hold 1% to 1.3% of the sample. Sequencing used PBMCs or T cells enriched from blood (not recorded which). The receptors shown here come from a man aged 25-45 years who had recovered from COVID-19.

The V call is TRBV4-1, the J call TRBJ1-2, with TRBD1 matching over 7 bases. This CDR3 has 15 residues. V was pared by 5 bases and J by 5 bases, with 11 bases of the junction left unmatched. CDR1 MGHRA and CDR2 YSYEKL come from the germline V gene. CDR3 sequence reads: CASSDSARGRYGYTF. CDR3 DNA sequence: TGCGCCAGCAGCGACTCGGCAAGGGGGCGGTATGGCTACACCTTC.

The J gene is TRBJ1-1, the V gene TRBV27, with TRBD1 identical over 12 bases. Germline-derived CDR1 and CDR2 are MNHEY and SMNVEV (reference sequence). V lost 2 bases and J lost 8; bases outside the gene matches: 6. The CDR3 extends over 15 amino acids. CDR3 coding DNA: TGTGCCAGCAGTTTAATGGGACAGGGGGCCGAAGAAGCTTTCTTT. It encodes CASSLMGQGAEEAFF.

This clone has ten or more counts. J is TRBJ2-2 and V is TRBV28; D possibly corresponds to TRBD2 (8 bases). Germline V lookup: CDR1 MDHEN, CDR2 SYDVKM. The V gene lost 5 bases and the J gene lost 5 bases, with 15 bases spanning the gap. The CDR3 totals 15 residues. The chain's CDR3 is CASSRGGQMTGELFF. The CDR3 nucleotides read TGTGCCAGCAGTCGGGGGGGACAGATGACCGGGGAGCTGTTTTTT.

J is TRBJ2-5 and V is TRBV5-1; 16 bases agree with TRBD2. Per germline, CDR1 SGHRS and CDR2 YFSETQ. V trimming: 4 bases; J trimming: 4 bases; junction bases outside the gene matches: 4. The CDR3 runs to 16 residues. CDR3 DNA: TGCGCCAGCAGCCACGGGACTAGCGGGAGGGGAGAGACCCAGTACTTC. Its translation is CASSHGTSGRGETQYF.

This chain links TRBV12-3 or TRBV12-4 with TRBJ1-4; D is possibly TRBD1 (5 bases). Trimming shortened V by 3 bases and J by 8 bases, and 10 bases separated the two germline ends. This CDR3 is 13 amino acids long. CDR3 loop: CASSFGHREKLFF. Here the CDR3 DNA reads TGTGCCAGCAGTTTTGGGCACAGGGAAAAACTGTTTTTT.

About this clone: Other DNA sequences from this sample encode an identical CDR3 as well. The V gene is TRBV18, the J gene TRBJ1-1, with 7 bases lining up with TRBD1. The junction had 9 bases not matched to a gene; V was cut back by 3 bases and J by 2 bases. The CDR3 totals 16 residues. Germline V CDR1 and CDR2: KGHSH, LQKENI. DNA for the CDR3: TGTGCCAGCTCACCGCCAGGGGGGCGCAGCAACACTGAAGCTTTCTTT. Amino acid sequence: CASSPPGGRSNTEAFF.

V usage is TRBV28 and J usage is TRBJ1-1; the D gene is possibly TRBD1 (6 bases). Germline V gene sequence: CDR1 MDHEN, CDR2 SYDVKM. V was cut by 5 bases and J by 1 base, with 14 bases left in between. The CDR3 runs to 15 residues. The CDR3, as DNA: TGTGCCAGCAGTCCGATGGACAGTAAGAACACTGAAGCTTTCTTT. Amino acid sequence: CASSPMDSKNTEAFF.

The chain combines TRBV3-1 (or the pseudogene TRBV3-2) with TRBJ1-2, with 8 bases fitting TRBD1. This CDR3 contains 14 residues. Germline CDR1 and CDR2: LGHDT and YNNKEL (reference sequence). With V trimmed by 4 bases and J by 5 bases, 6 bases remained unmatched. Written as DNA, the CDR3 is TGTGCCAGCAGCCCTCAGGGGGCTAGGTATGGCTACACCTTC. Encoded protein: CASSPQGARYGYTF.

V gene TRBV6-4 combines with J gene TRBJ2-5, with a tentative D call TRBD2 (6 bases). This CDR3 region has 13 residues. The V gene's germline CDR1 is MRHNA and CDR2 SNTAGT. The germline V and J ends were trimmed by 5 bases and 5 bases, with 12 bases remaining between them. CDR3 amino acids: CASSLNRGETQYF. CDR3 DNA sequence: TGTGCCAGCAGTTTGAATCGGGGGGAGACCCAGTACTTC.

V usage is TRBV4-1 and J usage is TRBJ2-1; perhaps TRBD1 as D (5 bases). There are 12 residues in the CDR3. The germline CDR1 and CDR2 sequences are MGHRA and YSYEKL. V was pared by 0 bases and J by 11 bases, with 8 bases between. This CDR3 is CASSQDGHKQFF. The CDR3 bases are TGCGCCAGCAGCCAAGATGGACACAAGCAGTTCTTC.

CDR3 nucleotides: TGTGCCAGCAGTCCAACACCCTATGGCTACACCTTC. This codes for CASSPTPYGYTF. This rearrangement joins TRBV6-5 to TRBJ1-2; D unclear. Trimming left V 5 bases short and J 4 bases short, with 8 bases between. The CDR3 length is 12 residues. Per germline, CDR1 MNHEY and CDR2 SVGAGI.

This clone was found once. The chain employs TRBV7-2 and TRBJ2-2; 7 bases line up with TRBD2. V shed 5 bases and J 0 bases; nucleotides not matched to a gene: 3. From germline, CDR1 is SGHTA and CDR2 FQGNSA. This CDR3 has 15 residues. CDR3 in DNA: TGTGCCAGCAGCCTTAGCGGGTCGAACACCGGGGAGCTGTTTTTT. Translating it yields CASSLSGSNTGELFF.

This clone was picked up a small number of times. The chain's CDR3 is CASSLEPSPESPLHF. CDR3 coding DNA: TGTGCCAGCAGCTTAGAGCCCTCTCCGGAGTCACCCCTCCACTTT. The chain couples TRBV11-2 to TRBJ1-6; no clear D. Germline V gives CDR1 SGHAT, CDR2 FQNNGV. The V end was cut by 0 bases, the J end by 10 bases, with 13 bases between. CDR3 length: 15 amino acids.

This chain joins TRBV2 and TRBJ2-3; weak D call: TRBD2 (5 bases). The length of the CDR3 is 13 residues. Trimming left V 3 bases short and J 3 bases short, with 7 bases between. Germline CDR1 SNHLY, CDR2 FYNNEI. The CDR3 loop reads CASSDGGTDTQYF. The DNA of the CDR3 is TGTGCCAGCAGTGACGGCGGGACAGATACGCAGTATTTT.

The chain employs TRBV19 and TRBJ1-3, with D unclear. Germline V CDR1 and CDR2: LNHDA, SQIVND (reference sequence). This CDR3 has 15 amino acids. The V gene lost 5 bases and the J gene lost 1 base, with 12 bases spanning the gap. CDR3 DNA: TGTGCCAGTAGTTTTAATCGGGATTCTGGAAACACCATATATTTT. The encoded protein is CASSFNRDSGNTIYF. Using reference TRBV19 and TRBJ1-3 for the parts outside the CDR3, the full variable domain is DGGITQSPKYLFRKEGQNVTLSCEQNLNHDAMYWYRQDPGQGLRLIYYSQIVNDFQKGDIAEGYSVSREKKESFPLTVTSAQKNPTAFYLCASSFNRDSGNTIYFGEGSWLTVV.

The rearrangement links TRBV11-2 to TRBJ2-7, with unresolved D. In germline, CDR1 is SGHAT, CDR2 FQNNGV. V lost 1 base to trimming and J lost 6 bases, with 16 bases between them. This CDR3 contains 15 residues. The CDR3 region has the DNA TGTGCCAGCAGCTTAGCTATCGTTACTCAACTCGAGCAGTACTTC. Its protein is CASSLAIVTQLEQYF.

Concerning this clone: The sample has other DNA sequences that encode this CDR3 too. The chain links TRBV3-1 (or the pseudogene TRBV3-2) to TRBJ2-7; D call uncertain. The V gene lost 3 bases and the J gene lost 2 bases, with 2 bases spanning the gap. This CDR3 has 11 residues. The germline V gene has CDR1 LGHDT and CDR2 YNNKEL (reference sequence). The CDR3: CASSHTYEQYF. CDR3 nucleotide sequence: TGTGCCAGCAGCCATACCTACGAGCAGTACTTC.

V and J are TRBV30 and TRBJ1-5, with 8 bases matching TRBD1. The CDR3 covers 14 residues. In germline, CDR1 is GTSNPN, CDR2 SVGIG (reference sequence). With V trimmed by 7 bases and J by 6 bases, 11 bases remained unmatched. The CDR3 DNA reads as TGTGCCTTGGGTCCAGGACAGGGACGTCAGCCCCAGCATTTT. Translated: CALGPGQGRQPQHF.

The chain couples TRBV28 to TRBJ1-1; 11 positions agree with TRBD1. The V and J ends lost 4 bases and 5 bases, in that order; junction bases with no gene match: 6. The CDR3 consists of 15 residues. Germline CDR1 reads MDHEN; CDR2 reads SYDVKM. The CDR3 bases are TGTGCCAGCAGTTCGGGACAGGGGGTAAATACTGAAGCTTTCTTT. Its protein is CASSSGQGVNTEAFF.

The rearrangement uses TRBV5-4 and TRBJ1-2; D is uncertain. The CDR3 consists of 15 residues. Trimming pared 0 bases from V and 4 bases from J, leaving 13 bases between. The germline gives CDR1 SGHNT, CDR2 YYREEE (reference sequence). In DNA form, the CDR3 reads TGTGCCAGCAGCTTGGTTGGTAGCCCTAGCTATGGCTACACCTTC. It encodes CASSLVGSPSYGYTF.

The chain employs TRBV5-4 and TRBJ2-5, with 10 bases identical to TRBD2. Germline V gene data show CDR1 as SGHNT and CDR2 as YYREEE (reference sequence). This CDR3 is 15 amino acids long. V trimming: 1 base; J trimming: 5 bases; junction bases outside the gene matches: 5. CDR3 sequence reads: CASSLSGRARETQYF. CDR3 nucleotides: TGTGCCAGCAGCTTGAGCGGGAGGGCCCGGGAGACCCAGTACTTC. The whole variable domain, remainder taken from reference TRBV5-4 and TRBJ2-5, is ETGVTQSPTHLIKTRGQQVTLRCSSQSGHNTVSWYQQALGQGPQFIFQYYREEENGRGNFPPRFSGLQFPNYSSELNVNALELDDSALYLCASSLSGRARETQYFGPGTRLLVL.

This chain connects TRBV28 to TRBJ1-1, with TRBD1 matching 7 bases. V lost 4 bases to trimming and J lost 5 bases; unmatched junction nucleotides: 13. Germline values: CDR1 MDHEN, CDR2 SYDVKM. This CDR3 region has 16 residues. The CDR3 nucleotides read TGTGCCAGCAGTTCCCCGGGAGGGGGCAGCGGGACTGAAGCTTTCTTT. As protein: CASSSPGGGSGTEAFF. Based on the CDR3 plus reference TRBV28 and TRBJ1-1, the full variable domain is DVKVTQSSRYLVKRTGEKVFLECVQDMDHENMFWYRQDPGLGLRLIYFSYDVKMKEKGDIPEGYSVSREKKERFSLILESASTNQTSMYLCASSSPGGGSGTEAFFGQGTRLTVV.

The CDR3 DNA follows: TGTGCCAGCAGTGAAACGGGACAGGGGTATGGCTACACCTTC. Protein: CASSETGQGYGYTF. The J gene is TRBJ1-2, the V gene TRBV6-4, with TRBD1 identical over 10 bases. Per the germline V gene, CDR1 is MRHNA and CDR2 is SNTAGT. Unmatched junction bases numbered 3, after V lost 3 bases and J lost 5 bases. This CDR3 has 14 residues.

The chain is built from TRBV7-8 and TRBJ1-5, with a tentative D call TRBD1 (5 bases). The CDR3 contains 14 residues. Germline V gives CDR1 SGHVS, CDR2 FQNEAQ. The ends were cut back, 3 bases at V and 7 bases at J, with 13 bases in the middle. The DNA of the CDR3 is TGTGCCAGCAGCTTGGCGACAGTGGTACAGCCCCAGCATTTT. Residues: CASSLATVVQPQHF. The complete variable domain, with remaining parts taken from reference TRBV7-8 and TRBJ1-5, reads GAGVSQSPRYKVAKRGQDVALRCDPISGHVSLFWYQQALGQGPEFLTYFQNEAQLDKSGLPSDRFFAERPEGSVSTLKIQRTQQEDSAVYLCASSLATVVQPQHFGDGTRLSIL.

The CDR3 bases are TGTGCCAGCAGCCGGAGTTGGAATACAGATACGCAGTATTTT. This gives the protein CASSRSWNTDTQYF. The genes are TRBV14 and TRBJ2-3; D is undetermined. The V gene lost 4 bases and the J gene lost 3 bases, with 11 bases spanning the gap. The CDR3 contains 14 residues. From germline, CDR1 is SGHDN and CDR2 FVKESK.

The rearrangement joins TRBV24-1 to TRBJ1-2; D not certain. V shed 1 base and J shed 4 bases, with 9 bases lying between them. The CDR3 totals 14 residues. Germline V gene data show CDR1 as KGHDR and CDR2 as SFDVKD. In nucleotides, the CDR3 is TGTGCCACCAGTGATTTAAACAGTGTCTATGGCTACACCTTC. Amino acid sequence: CATSDLNSVYGYTF.

The V and J genes are TRBV2 and TRBJ2-7; 11 bases fit TRBD2. The CDR3 has 14 residues. The germline CDR1 and CDR2 sequences are SNHLY and FYNNEI. Losses at the gene ends were 8 bases for V and 6 bases for J; bases not matched to a gene: 9. For the CDR3, the DNA is TGTGCCAGCGGCCTGGGACTAGCGGCCAGCGAGCAGTACTTC. Translating it yields CASGLGLAASEQYF. Filled out from reference TRBV2 and TRBJ2-7, the complete variable domain reads EPEVTQTPSHQVTQMGQEVILRCVPISNHLYFYWYRQILGQKVEFLVSFYNNEISEKSEIFDDQFSVERPDGSNFTLKIRSTKLEDSAMYFCASGLGLAASEQYFGPGTRLTVT.

The chain employs TRBV27 and TRBJ1-5; TRBD1 matches at 7 bases. The CDR3 consists of 13 residues. Germline V gene sequence: CDR1 MNHEY, CDR2 SMNVEV (reference sequence). V lost 2 bases and J lost 7; bases outside the gene matches: 2. CDR3 residues: CASSLQGEQPQHF. The CDR3 DNA sequence: TGTGCCAGCAGTTTACAGGGGGAGCAGCCCCAGCATTTT.